One sample yielded the 27 T cell receptor beta chains listed below, sequenced in a study of cytomegalovirus exposure and HLA in healthy donors. 13 Jbeta primers and 60 Vbeta primers were used for the PCR. Clones were read by immunoSEQ multiplex PCR, and TCRdb kept only the in-frame ones, dropping some. The sample lists 150,000 to 180,000 clones; 60% to 80% were seen once. Specimen: PBMCs. The source is a young man in good health and CMV-seropositive.

V usage is TRBV2 and J usage is TRBJ1-6, with 9 bases matching TRBD1. The germline V gene has CDR1 SNHLY and CDR2 FYNNEI. This CDR3 comprises 14 residues. The trim removed 6 bases at V and 10 bases at J, leaving 7 bases unmatched. CDR3 protein: CASRLTGGGSPLHF. The CDR3 region has the DNA TGTGCCAGCAGGCTAACAGGGGGCGGATCACCCCTCCACTTT.

The chain couples TRBV7-2 to TRBJ1-1; D gene unclear. V was clipped by 1 base and J by 6 bases, with 6 bases between them. The CDR3 has 12 residues. Germline-derived CDR1 and CDR2 are SGHTA and FQGNSA. The DNA of the CDR3 is TGTGCCAGCAGCTTAGGGAGGTCTGAAGCTTTCTTT. Residues: CASSLGRSEAFF.

CDR3 DNA: TGTGCCAGCAGCTTAGAAGTAGGACAGGGCTACGAGCAGTACTTC. Translation gives CASSLEVGQGYEQYF. The gene calls are TRBV11-2 and TRBJ2-7; 8 bases match TRBD1. CDR3 length: 15 residues. Germline CDR1 and CDR2: SGHAT and FQNNGV. V shed 0 bases, J shed 3 bases, and the junction held 4 bases outside the gene matches.

Regarding this clone: Distinct nucleotide sequences in the sample also encode this CDR3. The chain links TRBV5-1 to TRBJ2-7; 8 nucleotides align to TRBD2. The CDR3 is 15 residues long. With 4 bases clipped from V and 0 bases from J, the junction kept 6 bases outside the gene matches. CDR1 SGHRS and CDR2 YFSETQ come from the germline V gene. This CDR3 reads CASSVTSGSSYEQYF. CDR3 sequence (DNA): TGCGCCAGCAGCGTTACTAGCGGCAGCTCCTACGAGCAGTACTTC.

The CDR3 DNA follows: TGCGCCAGCAGCTTCGGACAGGGCACCGGGGAGCTGTTTTTT. As protein: CASSFGQGTGELFF. J is TRBJ2-2 and V is TRBV5-1, with 8 bases lining up with TRBD1. The CDR3 loop spans 14 amino acids. With V trimmed by 2 bases and J by 4 bases, 1 base remained unmatched. From germline, CDR1 is SGHRS and CDR2 YFSETQ.

V and J are TRBV2 and TRBJ2-7, with a possible D match to TRBD2 (6 bases). The CDR3 has 15 residues. V was pared by 0 bases and J by 7 bases, with 16 bases between. CDR1 is SNHLY, CDR2 FYNNEI, per germline. The CDR3 loop is CASSEASGDAREQYF. In DNA form, the CDR3 reads TGTGCCAGCAGTGAAGCGTCGGGAGACGCTAGGGAGCAGTACTTC.

The gene calls are TRBV10-3 and TRBJ2-7; 8 nucleotides match TRBD2. CDR3 length equals 12 residues. The V and J ends lost 5 bases and 3 bases, in that order; junction bases with no gene match: 0. Germline assignment: CDR1 ENHRY and CDR2 SYGVKD. DNA of the CDR3: TGTGCCATCAGTAGCGGGAGCTACGAGCAGTACTTC. Its protein product is CAISSGSYEQYF.

V and J are TRBV7-3 and TRBJ2-7; D call uncertain. The CDR3 consists of 12 residues. In germline, CDR1 is SGHTA, CDR2 FQGTGA. V was clipped by 5 bases and J by 6 bases, with 11 bases between them. CDR3 residues: CASSAPNGEQYF. For the CDR3, the DNA is TGTGCCAGCAGCGCCCCTAACGGCGAGCAGTACTTC.

This clone was seen a few times. The gene calls are TRBV30 and TRBJ1-1, with TRBD1 identical over 7 bases. The V gene end was trimmed by 1 base and the J gene end by 7 bases; junction bases not matched to a gene: 3. CDR3 length: 12 residues. Per germline, CDR1 GTSNPN and CDR2 SVGIG (reference sequence). CDR3 DNA: TGTGCCTGGAGTGAAGGGGGCCGTGAAGCTTTCTTT. Its translation is CAWSEGGREAFF. The full variable domain, its missing parts supplied by reference TRBV30 and TRBJ1-1, is SQTIHQWPATLVQPVGSPLSLECTVEGTSNPNLYWYRQAAGRGLQLLFYSVGIGQISSEVPQNLSASRPQDRQFILSSKKLLLSDSGFYLCAWSEGGREAFFGQGTRLTVV.

V usage is TRBV7-9 and J usage is TRBJ2-6; possibly TRBD2 for D (7 bases). Deletions cut 1 base from V and 4 bases from J, with 14 bases between. Germline values: CDR1 SEHNR, CDR2 FQNEAQ (reference sequence). This CDR3 comprises 17 residues. The CDR3 region is CASSLVGGLAGANVLTF. Written as DNA, the CDR3 is TGTGCCAGCAGCTTAGTGGGGGGGCTAGCGGGGGCCAACGTCCTGACTTTC.

The rearrangement joins TRBV6-1 to TRBJ2-5; D is unresolved. Germline V gives CDR1 MNHNS, CDR2 SASEGT. The CDR3 spans 17 residues. With 2 bases removed from V and 5 bases from J, the gap between germline ends came to 21 bases. The DNA for the CDR3 is TGTGCCAGCAGTGAAATCATGAGGTCACTGCCTCCCGAGACCCAGTACTTC. Protein sequence: CASSEIMRSLPPETQYF.

The rearrangement links TRBV5-1 to TRBJ1-3; 10 nucleotides align to TRBD1. CDR1 is SGHRS, CDR2 YFSETQ, per germline. The CDR3 loop spans 16 amino acids. With 4 bases clipped from V and 0 bases from J, the junction kept 4 bases outside the gene matches. The CDR3 here is CASSAGTGDSGNTIYF. Written as DNA, the CDR3 is TGCGCCAGCAGCGCCGGGACAGGGGACTCTGGAAACACCATATATTTT.

V usage is TRBV5-1 and J usage is TRBJ2-7; a weak D match, TRBD2 (7 bases). The ends were cut back, 2 bases at V and 2 bases at J, with 11 bases in the middle. CDR3 length: 14 residues. Germline CDR1 and CDR2: SGHRS and YFSETQ. The CDR3 protein is CASSLQGLPYEQYF. CDR3 nucleotides: TGCGCCAGCAGCTTACAGGGACTACCCTACGAGCAGTACTTC.

This clone was detected only a few times. This rearrangement joins TRBV27 to TRBJ2-1; tentative D call: TRBD2 (5 bases). V was cut by 2 bases and J by 2 bases, with 13 bases left in between. CDR1 is MNHEY, CDR2 SMNVEV, per germline (reference sequence). CDR3 length equals 16 residues. CDR3 coding DNA: TGTGCCAGCAGTTTAGTCGGGGAGCTAACCTACAATGAGCAGTTCTTC. Translated: CASSLVGELTYNEQFF.

This clone was found a few times. The chain recombines TRBV27 with TRBJ1-4; 8 bases fit TRBD1. This CDR3 is built from 16 residues. The germline gives CDR1 MNHEY, CDR2 SMNVEV (reference sequence). After removal of 5 bases from V and 5 bases from J, the junction contained 10 bases not matched to a gene. CDR3 bases: TGTGCCAGCAGTCCCACACGGACAGGGACAAATGAAAAACTGTTTTTT. Amino acid sequence: CASSPTRTGTNEKLFF.

The chain joins TRBV28 to TRBJ1-5; the match to TRBD1 covers 7 bases. Looked up from germline, CDR1 is MDHEN and CDR2 is SYDVKM. The J segment lost 2 bases and the V segment lost 6 bases, leaving 16 bases of the junction unmatched. The CDR3 has 18 amino acids. CDR3 in DNA: TGTGCCAGCAGCCCGGGAAGGGGGCCCTTTGCGGGCAATCAGCCCCAGCATTTT. Translating it yields CASSPGRGPFAGNQPQHF.

A few counts support this clone. At the DNA level, this CDR3 is encoded by other sequences in the same sample as well. This chain joins TRBV12-5 and TRBJ2-7; TRBD1 is a possible D gene (5 bases). This CDR3 comprises 16 residues. Germline lookup yields CDR1 LGHNT and CDR2 FRNRAP. The V end was cut by 4 bases, the J end by 2 bases, with 18 bases between. This CDR3 is CASGSGMGQTAYEQYF. CDR3 coding DNA: TGTGCTAGTGGTTCTGGTATGGGGCAGACGGCCTACGAGCAGTACTTC. Filled out from reference TRBV12-5 and TRBJ2-7, the complete variable domain reads DARVTQTPRHKVTEMGQEVTMRCQPILGHNTVFWYRQTMMQGLELLAYFRNRAPLDDSGMPKDRFSAEMPDATLATLKIQPSEPRDSAVYFCASGSGMGQTAYEQYFGPGTRLTVT.

As for this clone: The same CDR3 is also encoded by other DNA sequences in this sample. The genes are TRBV6-5 and TRBJ2-1; perhaps TRBD2 as D (6 bases). Germline V CDR1 and CDR2: MNHEY, SVGAGI. V shed 7 bases and J shed 10 bases, with 17 bases lying between them. The CDR3 consists of 13 residues. CDR3 loop: CASKRALQGEQFF. The CDR3 DNA reads TGTGCCAGCAAGCGGGCCCTTCAGGGCGAGCAGTTCTTC.

This clone has only a few counts. The gene calls are TRBV28 and TRBJ1-5; TRBD1 matches at 9 bases. Germline V gene sequence: CDR1 MDHEN, CDR2 SYDVKM. The trim removed 6 bases at V and 1 base at J, leaving 4 bases unmatched. This CDR3 spans 15 amino acids. The CDR3 region is CASRTGGDSNQPQHF. DNA for the CDR3: TGTGCCAGCAGAACAGGGGGCGACAGCAATCAGCCCCAGCATTTT. The entire variable domain, with the rest obtained from reference TRBV28 and TRBJ1-5, is as follows: DVKVTQSSRYLVKRTGEKVFLECVQDMDHENMFWYRQDPGLGLRLIYFSYDVKMKEKGDIPEGYSVSREKKERFSLILESASTNQTSMYLCASRTGGDSNQPQHFGDGTRLSIL.

The chain recombines TRBV28 with TRBJ1-5; D is unclear. Germline CDR1 is MDHEN and CDR2 is SYDVKM. V lost 3 bases and J 11 bases, leaving 20 bases between the germline ends. This CDR3 comprises 15 residues. This CDR3 is CASSLTDIRGRAQHF. In nucleotides, the CDR3 is TGTGCCAGCAGTTTGACCGATATTCGTGGCCGGGCCCAGCATTTT.

Points on this clone: Other nucleotide sequences from this sample produce the same CDR3. The chain recombines TRBV12-5 with TRBJ2-3; possibly TRBD1 for D (6 bases). CDR1 is LGHNT and CDR2 is FRNRAP in the germline V gene. V lost 6 bases to trimming and J lost 3 bases, with 10 bases between them. The CDR3 has 13 amino acids. The CDR3, as DNA: TGTGCTAGTGGACAGGGAGCTACAGATACGCAGTATTTT. Its protein product is CASGQGATDTQYF. Complete variable domain (other parts from reference TRBV12-5 and TRBJ2-3): DARVTQTPRHKVTEMGQEVTMRCQPILGHNTVFWYRQTMMQGLELLAYFRNRAPLDDSGMPKDRFSAEMPDATLATLKIQPSEPRDSAVYFCASGQGATDTQYFGPGTRLTVL.

The V call is TRBV4-1, the J call TRBJ1-2, with a tentative D call TRBD1 (6 bases). The germline V and J ends were trimmed by 2 bases and 7 bases, with 17 bases remaining between them. Per germline, CDR1 MGHRA and CDR2 YSYEKL. This CDR3 has 15 amino acids. This chain's CDR3 is CASSQPGLGGCGYTF. DNA for the CDR3: TGCGCCAGCAGCCAACCCGGACTAGGGGGGTGTGGCTACACCTTC.

Regarding this clone: The junction does not match germline at one end; this may be a read error. The chain combines TRBV7-3 with TRBJ1-2; 7 positions agree with TRBD1. The germline CDR1 and CDR2 sequences are SGHTA and FQGTGA. The length of the CDR3 is 15 residues. CDR3 in amino acids: CSSSLSQGDGGGYTF. The DNA for the CDR3 is TGTTCCAGCAGCTTGTCGCAGGGGGATGGAGGGGGCTACACCTTC.

The chain is built from TRBV25-1 and TRBJ2-5; 14 bases align to TRBD2. Germline values: CDR1 MGHDK, CDR2 SYGVNS. This CDR3 spans 16 amino acids. V lost 3 bases, J lost 2 bases, and 2 bases stayed unmatched. In DNA, the CDR3 is TGTGCCAGCAGTGATGGACTAGCGGGGGGACAAGAGACCCAGTACTTC. Protein: CASSDGLAGGQETQYF.

V usage is TRBV7-6 and J usage is TRBJ2-5, with D unclear. The CDR3 has 13 amino acids. Germline CDR1 SGHVS, CDR2 FNYEAQ. Deletions cut 4 bases from V and 4 bases from J, with 10 bases between. The CDR3 sequence: CASSSQVGETQYF. The CDR3 DNA reads as TGTGCCAGCAGCTCCCAGGTGGGAGAGACCCAGTACTTC.

The chain joins TRBV5-1 to TRBJ1-6, with a weak D call TRBD1 (6 bases). Trimming took off 2 bases at V and 0 bases at J, with 15 bases between the two ends. CDR3 length: 18 amino acids. The germline V gene encodes CDR1 SGHRS and CDR2 YFSETQ. The CDR3 nucleotides read TGCGCCAGCAGCTTAGGACAGCCCGACACCTCCTATAATTCACCCCTCCACTTT. Protein sequence: CASSLGQPDTSYNSPLHF.

In its sample, this clone was seen once. The genes are TRBV5-4 and TRBJ2-5; TRBD2 matches at 10 bases. Looked up from germline, CDR1 is SGHNT and CDR2 is YYREEE (reference sequence). CDR3 length equals 15 residues. After removal of 1 base from V and 5 bases from J, the junction contained 5 bases not matched to a gene. The CDR3 DNA reads TGTGCCAGCAGCTTGACTAGCGGGATGCGTGAGACCCAGTACTTC. Translation: CASSLTSGMRETQYF.